One and the same sample provided the 21 T cell receptor beta chains below, sequenced in a study of metastatic and nonmetastatic thyroid tumors. There were no patients who had received any treatment before thyroid surgery. TCRdb re-called the PCR reads through MiXCR. The repertoire holds approximately 17,000 clones, with 26% as singletons. Sequencing was performed on tumor tissue. Every receptor here comes from a female donor with papillary thyroid cancer or a benign thyroid nodule (not recorded which). Some clones in this sample may be carry-over from other donors' samples.

This clone was observed at least ten times. A much larger clone sits a single nucleotide away, making a read error possible. This sequence joins TRBV6-4 and TRBJ2-7, with 11 positions matching TRBD2. The CDR3 sequence is 21 residues long. CDR1 is MRHNA, CDR2 SNTAGT, per germline. Trimming removed 7 bases from V and 2 bases from J; junction bases left unmatched: 25. The CDR3, as DNA: TGTGCCAGCATCCGGAAAAACCGGGGGGAAACTAGCGGGAGAACTACCTACGAGCAGTACTTC. Translated: CASIRKNRGETSGRTTYEQYF.

This clone appeared many times. Since a much larger clone is just one base distant, this may be a read error. The genes are TRBV4-1 and TRBJ1-1, with 8 nucleotides matching TRBD1. The CDR3 is 17 residues long. Germline V gene sequence: CDR1 MGHRA, CDR2 YSYEKL. For the CDR3, the DNA is TGCGCCAGCAGCCAATACTTGACAGGGGCTATGAACACTGAAACTTTCTTT. It translates to CASSQYLTGAMNTETFF.

V is TRBV6-1 and J is TRBJ2-3, with no clear D. There are 15 residues in the CDR3. V lost 5 bases and J 5 bases, leaving 17 bases between the germline ends. The germline gives CDR1 MNHNS, CDR2 SASEGT. CDR3 region: CASSNKRAPEDTQYF. CDR3 coding DNA: TGTGCCAGCAGTAACAAAAGGGCCCCCGAAGATACGCAGTATTTT.

The J gene is TRBJ2-2, the V gene TRBV20-1; D ambiguous. V dropped 0 bases and J dropped 2 bases, with 1 base sitting between them. The CDR3 loop spans 12 amino acids. From germline, CDR1 is DFQATT and CDR2 SNEGSKA (reference sequence). The CDR3: CSARENTGELFF. CDR3 DNA: TGCAGTGCTAGAGAAAACACCGGGGAGCTGTTTTTT.

In regard to this clone: A read error is possible here, since a much larger clone lies one base away. The chain couples TRBV10-2 to TRBJ2-1; no clear D. From germline, CDR1 is WSHSY and CDR2 SAAADI. The CDR3 has 12 residues. V lost 5 bases, J lost 3 bases, and 5 bases lay in between. The CDR3: CASSWYYNEQFF. The CDR3 coding sequence is TGCGCCAGCAGTTGGTACTACAATGAGCAGTTCTTC.

This clone has a handful of counts. Given a much more abundant clone one base away, this may be a read error. The chain carries TRBV5-1 and TRBJ2-5, with TRBD2 matching 10 bases. Germline CDR1 and CDR2: SGHRS and YFSETQ. V was clipped by 3 bases and J by 4 bases; unmatched bases: 9. This CDR3 comprises 16 residues. CDR3 coding DNA: TGCGCCAGCAGCTCAGCCGGGACTAGCGTTATAGAGACCCAGTACTTC. Translating gives CASSSAGTSVIETQYF.

The J gene is TRBJ2-1, the V gene TRBV6-1; 9 bases match TRBD1. Trimming took 0 bases from V and 9 from J; bases not matched to a gene: 9. This CDR3 has 16 residues. The V gene's germline CDR1 is MNHNS and CDR2 SASEGT. The CDR3 loop is CASSEARGQGFGEQFF. The CDR3 DNA reads as TGTGCCAGCAGTGAAGCGCGGGGACAGGGCTTTGGTGAGCAGTTCTTC.

By sample fraction, this clone is medium-sized (0.01 to 0.1%). The J gene is TRBJ2-3, the V gene TRBV18, with 8 nucleotides matching TRBD1. J was trimmed by 1 base and V by 3 bases; bases with no gene match: 6. This CDR3 has 16 residues. Germline CDR1 and CDR2: KGHSH and LQKENI. CDR3 in amino acids: CASSPVMDRGTDTQYF. CDR3 coding DNA: TGTGCCAGCTCACCTGTTATGGACAGGGGCACAGATACGCAGTATTTT.

This clone was detected many times. The chain combines TRBV12-3 or TRBV12-4 with TRBJ1-1; D is undetermined. The CDR3 has 17 residues. Trimming left V 4 bases short and J 0 bases short, with 18 bases between. DNA of the CDR3: TGTGCCAGCAGTTCAAGGGTCAGGTCAAAGATGAACACTGAAGCTTTCTTT. As protein: CASSSRVRSKMNTEAFF.

This clone occurred once. The chain links TRBV5-1 to TRBJ1-4; 11 bases match TRBD1. With 1 base clipped from V and 4 bases from J, the junction kept 3 bases outside the gene matches. The germline V gene encodes CDR1 SGHRS and CDR2 YFSETQ. The CDR3 sequence is 16 residues long. The CDR3 region is CASSLFGTGGNEKLFF. The CDR3 DNA reads as TGCGCCAGCAGCTTGTTTGGGACAGGGGGTAATGAAAAACTGTTTTTT.

For this clone: A much larger clone lies one base from this, so it may be a read error. The rearrangement joins TRBV6-1 to TRBJ2-7; 7 nucleotides align to TRBD1. The CDR3 is 13 amino acids. CDR1 and CDR2 from the germline V gene are MNHNS and SASEGT. CDR3 coding DNA: TGTGTCACCGCGGACAGGATCTCCTACGAGCAGTACTTC. Translated, it gives CVTADRISYEQYF.

This clone was observed a handful of times. The rearrangement uses TRBV7-6 and TRBJ1-1; the D is unclear. Germline V gene data show CDR1 as SGHVS and CDR2 as FNYEAQ. The CDR3 runs 13 residues. The V end was cut by 9 bases, the J end by 0 bases, with 11 bases between. CDR3 sequence (DNA): TGTGCCAGTAGTGCCGGATTGAACACTGAAGCTTTCTTT. Translation: CASSAGLNTEAFF.

This clone came up many times. V usage is TRBV25-1 and J usage is TRBJ2-7; D unresolved. Trimming removed 1 base at V and 4 bases at J, with 5 bases between. CDR1 is MGHDK and CDR2 is SYGVNS in the germline V gene. The length of the CDR3 is 12 residues. The chain's CDR3 is CASSEFGYEQYF. DNA of the CDR3: TGTGCCAGCAGTGAATTCGGATACGAGCAGTACTTC.

This clone was recorded a few times. The chain joins TRBV5-4 to TRBJ2-5; no firm D call. The CDR3 totals 13 residues. Germline V CDR1 and CDR2: SGHNT, YYREEE (reference sequence). The V end was cut by 1 base, the J end by 2 bases, with 6 bases between. In DNA, the CDR3 is TGTGCCAGCAGCTTGACAGCTCAAGAGACCCAGTACTTC. This codes for CASSLTAQETQYF.

This clone was seen ten or more times. CDR3: CASSPSPPGTRGNQPQHF. CDR3 DNA: TGTGCCAGCAGTCCGTCTCCTCCCGGGACAAGGGGGAATCAGCCCCAGCATTTT. The chain recombines TRBV12-3 or TRBV12-4 with TRBJ1-5, with a weak D call TRBD1 (6 bases). The CDR3 sequence is 18 residues long. Trimming pared 5 bases from V and 4 bases from J, leaving 24 bases between.

This clone was recorded a few times. The junction shows a germline mismatch at one end, possibly a read error. The genes are TRBV5-4 and TRBJ2-5; 8 bases line up with TRBD2. The CDR3 is made up of 15 amino acids. CDR1 is SGHNT, CDR2 YYREEE, per germline (reference sequence). CDR3 sequence: CASSLELAGQETQYF. The CDR3 DNA reads as TGCGCCAGCAGCTTGGAATTAGCGGGACAAGAGACCCAGTACTTC.

This clone showed up many times. The chain has TRBV10-1 and TRBJ1-1; no firm D call. The CDR3 has 13 residues. Between the trimmed V and J ends, which lost 2 bases and 4 bases, there was a span of 8 bases. The germline V gene has CDR1 WNHNN and CDR2 SYGVQD (reference sequence). The CDR3 sequence is CASSEGFGTEAFF. The CDR3 DNA follows: TGCGCCAGCAGTGAGGGATTTGGCACTGAAGCTTTCTTT.

By share, this clone ranks as medium-sized (0.01 to 0.1%). V usage is TRBV6-2 or TRBV6-3 and J usage is TRBJ2-7, with 7 bases fitting TRBD1. The CDR3 runs to 14 residues. Trimming cost V 2 bases and J 2 bases; bases outside gene matches: 3. The germline CDR1 and CDR2 sequences are MNHEY and SVGEGT. The CDR3 region is CASSYGQAPYEQYF. The DNA of the CDR3 is TGTGCCAGCAGTTACGGACAGGCGCCCTACGAGCAGTACTTC.

This clone has a handful of counts. The CDR3 DNA reads TGTGCCAGCAGCCTGACGATTGGTGGCTACACCTTC. This sequence encodes CASSLTIGGYTF. The gene calls are TRBV7-9 and TRBJ1-2, with D uncertain. Trimming removed 5 bases from V and 7 bases from J, with 11 bases in between. The CDR3 spans 12 residues. Germline V lookup: CDR1 SEHNR, CDR2 FQNEAQ (reference sequence).

This clone was observed at least ten times. V and J are TRBV19 and TRBJ2-3; TRBD2 matches 12 bases. This CDR3 region has 14 residues. Germline CDR1 reads LNHDA; CDR2 reads SQIVND (reference sequence). The J segment lost 5 bases and the V segment lost 4 bases, leaving 1 base of the junction unmatched. The CDR3 reads CASSTSGGVDTQYF. CDR3 nucleotides: TGTGCCAGTAGTACTAGCGGGGGGGTAGATACGCAGTATTTT.

This clone is termed medium-sized. This chain connects TRBV12-3 or TRBV12-4 to TRBJ1-2; D is unclear. V lost 4 bases and J lost 5, with 14 bases in between. The CDR3 runs to 14 residues. CDR3 sequence reads: CASSYPGISYGYTF. Here the CDR3 DNA reads TGTGCCAGCAGTTACCCGGGAATATCGTATGGCTACACCTTC.